This T cell receptor (beta chain) was documented in a study of T cells in Graves' hyperthyroidism and ophthalmopathy. The overall study: Peripheral blood was drawn at first diagnosis, prior to all treatment.

The CDR3 has 13 residues. Germline lookup yields CDR1 LNHDA and CDR2 SQIVND (reference sequence). After removal of 6 bases from V and 2 bases from J, the junction contained 3 bases not matched to a gene. The study based diagnoses on clinical symptoms, serum thyroxine and TRAb, thyroid ultrasound and orbital computed tomography. Source material for PBMCs was more than 7.5 ml fresh peripheral blood. Amplification yielded TCR beta CDR3 regions, with RNA transcripts as the source. The TCR CDR3 was amplified in a first-round RT-PCR using the HTBI primer set. TCRdb passed the multiplex PCR reads through MiXCR, listing each CDR3 protein once. The profile shows 600,000 to 850,000 distinct CDR3 sequences, approximately 19% of them singletons.

Sequencing was performed on blood. This rearrangement joins TRBV19 to TRBJ2-7, with 8 bases lining up with TRBD1. The TCR comes from a woman in her forties or fifties with Graves' hyperthyroidism that later progressed to Graves' ophthalmopathy. As DNA, the CDR3 is TGTGCCAGTAGCCACAGGGGGGCCTACGAGCAGTACTTC. Its protein is CASSHRGAYEQYF.